These 25 T cell receptor beta chains share one sample of origin, sequenced in a study of blood T cell repertoires in COVID-19 (dated by TCRdb to about 2020). The library was built by means of the immunoSEQ multiplex PCR assay. TCRdb carries this immuneACCESS record with in-frame sequences only. Its versions omit some clonotypes, under half of them owing to an unresolved V gene in the studies checked, with the rest unexplained. This sample gives under 300,000 clones in total; approximately 89% of them show up just once. The ten largest clones add up to approximately 5% of the sample. Sequenced: peripheral blood. These receptor sequences come from a woman in her forties who had recovered from COVID-19.

The chain combines TRBV6-6 with TRBJ2-1, with 8 bases identical to TRBD2. Looked up from germline, CDR1 is MNHNY and CDR2 is SVGAGI (reference sequence). After removal of 7 bases from V and 4 bases from J, the junction contained 6 bases not matched to a gene. This CDR3 is built from 14 residues. The DNA for the CDR3 is TGTGCCAGCACCAAGCGGGGGATGTACAATGAGCAGTTCTTC. Encoded protein: CASTKRGMYNEQFF.

CDR3 DNA: TGTGCCACCAGCAGAGGAGGGGGAGAGACCCAGTACTTC. Its protein is CATSRGGGETQYF. V and J are TRBV15 and TRBJ2-5; D is perhaps TRBD1 (6 bases). CDR1 and CDR2 (germline): LNHNV, YYDKDF (reference sequence). The CDR3 length is 13 residues. Trimming shortened V by 1 base and J by 4 bases, and 7 bases separated the two germline ends.

The V gene is TRBV7-6, the J gene TRBJ2-3; the match to TRBD2 covers 9 bases. V lost 1 base, J lost 2 bases, and 13 bases stayed unmatched. The CDR3 loop spans 19 amino acids. Germline V gene lookup returns CDR1 SGHVS and CDR2 FNYEAQ. This CDR3 is CASSLGPSGKRPVTDTQYF. The CDR3 coding sequence is TGTGCCAGCAGCTTAGGGCCTAGCGGGAAGAGGCCCGTCACAGATACGCAGTATTTT.

This chain links TRBV13 with TRBJ2-7; D unclear. The CDR3 covers 14 residues. Germline CDR1 is PRHDT and CDR2 is FYEKMQ (reference sequence). With 4 bases removed from V and 3 bases from J, the gap between germline ends came to 13 bases. The CDR3 region is CASSSSTILYEQYV. The CDR3 DNA reads TGTGCCAGCAGCTCGAGCACGATACTCTACGAGCAGTACGTC.

The chain combines TRBV6-5 with TRBJ1-6; possibly TRBD1 for D (5 bases). CDR3 size: 12 residues. Germline V gene sequence: CDR1 MNHEY, CDR2 SVGAGI. V was pared by 5 bases and J by 9 bases, with 8 bases between. CDR3 DNA sequence: TGTGCCAGCAGTCAGGGAAGTTCACCCCTCCACTTT. Protein: CASSQGSSPLHF.

The chain couples TRBV9 to TRBJ2-3; no clear D. V shed 4 bases and J shed 6 bases, with 9 bases lying between them. Germline values: CDR1 SGDLS, CDR2 YYNGEE. The CDR3 has 12 amino acids. The CDR3 loop is CASSSMSDTQYF. DNA of the CDR3: TGTGCCAGCAGCTCCATGAGCGATACGCAGTATTTT.

V gene TRBV19 combines with J gene TRBJ2-1, with D perhaps TRBD2 (5 bases). The CDR3 sequence is 16 residues long. V was shortened by 0 bases and J by 1 base, with 10 bases between the two germline ends. CDR1 is LNHDA and CDR2 is SQIVND in the germline V gene (reference sequence). The CDR3 nucleotides read TGTGCCAGTAGTATAGATGACTATTGGTCCTACAATGAGCAGTTCTTC. The encoded protein is CASSIDDYWSYNEQFF.

This clone occurred a few times. The gene calls are TRBV27 and TRBJ2-3, with 10 positions matching TRBD1. After removal of 6 bases from V and 0 bases from J, the junction contained 6 bases not matched to a gene. CDR1 MNHEY and CDR2 SMNVEV come from the germline V gene (reference sequence). The CDR3 sequence is 16 residues long. The CDR3 DNA reads TGTGCCAGCAGGGGGGACAGGGGCGGGAGCACAGATACGCAGTATTTT. Its translation is CASRGDRGGSTDTQYF.

V gene TRBV30 combines with J gene TRBJ2-2; D unclear. Germline CDR1 GTSNPN, CDR2 SVGIG (reference sequence). The CDR3 runs 13 residues. V shed 3 bases and J shed 0 bases, with 5 bases lying between them. The CDR3, as DNA: TGTGCCTGGAGCCCCTCGAACACCGGGGAGCTGTTTTTT. It translates to CAWSPSNTGELFF.

The chain couples TRBV29-1 to TRBJ1-1; no definite D call. Trimming cost V 7 bases and J 5 bases, with 17 bases left between them. The CDR3 sequence is 13 residues long. The V gene's germline CDR1 is SQVTM and CDR2 ANQGSEA. DNA for the CDR3: TGCAGCGCCAACCCGCAGGTTGGGACTGAAGCTTTCTTT. Residues: CSANPQVGTEAFF.

The J gene is TRBJ1-2, the V gene TRBV4-1, with TRBD1 as a possible D gene (5 bases). Germline CDR1 is MGHRA and CDR2 is YSYEKL. V lost 1 base, J lost 8 bases, and 11 bases lay in between. The CDR3 runs 13 residues. The DNA of the CDR3 is TGCGCCAGCAGCCAAGCAACGGGGGACGGCTACACCTTC. Amino acids: CASSQATGDGYTF.

The chain couples TRBV18 to TRBJ2-5; 7 bases line up with TRBD2. CDR3 size: 14 residues. V dropped 5 bases and J dropped 4; count of bases not matched to a gene: 7. CDR1 KGHSH and CDR2 LQKENI come from the germline V gene. The CDR3 loop is CASSTGGGPETQYF. DNA of the CDR3: TGTGCCAGCTCAACGGGAGGAGGGCCAGAGACCCAGTACTTC.

The rearrangement joins TRBV9 to TRBJ2-7; the match to TRBD1 covers 7 bases. Germline-derived CDR1 and CDR2 are SGDLS and YYNGEE. The CDR3 length is 14 residues. V was clipped by 3 bases and J by 3 bases; unmatched bases: 6. Here the CDR3 reads CASSASTGNYEQYF. Here the CDR3 DNA reads TGTGCCAGCAGCGCATCGACAGGGAACTACGAGCAGTACTTC.

The rearrangement joins TRBV19 to TRBJ1-4; perhaps TRBD1 as D (5 bases). The CDR3 length is 14 residues. Trimming removed 6 bases from V and 1 base from J, with 9 bases in between. The germline gives CDR1 LNHDA, CDR2 SQIVND (reference sequence). CDR3 sequence reads: CASSTQGTNEKLFF. CDR3 bases: TGTGCCAGTAGCACCCAGGGAACTAATGAAAAACTGTTTTTT.

The chain is built from TRBV10-3 and TRBJ2-7; 8 nucleotides line up with TRBD1. The CDR3 totals 14 residues. The germline CDR1 and CDR2 sequences are ENHRY and SYGVKD. Unmatched junction bases numbered 0, after V lost 0 bases and J lost 2 bases. CDR3 residues: CAISESTGAYEQYF. CDR3 DNA: TGTGCCATCAGTGAGTCGACAGGGGCCTACGAGCAGTACTTC.

V and J are TRBV3-1 (or the pseudogene TRBV3-2) and TRBJ2-3; the match to TRBD2 covers 8 bases. Trimming at V came to 8 bases and at J to 2 bases, leaving 6 bases not matched to a gene. This CDR3 has 14 amino acids. Germline V gene sequence: CDR1 LGHDT, CDR2 YNNKEL (reference sequence). The CDR3 DNA sequence: TGTGCCAGCGGACGACTAGCGAACACAGATACGCAGTATTTT. Its protein product is CASGRLANTDTQYF.

J is TRBJ2-7 and V is TRBV9; the D gene is possibly TRBD2 (5 bases). This CDR3 comprises 14 residues. Germline lookup yields CDR1 SGDLS and CDR2 YYNGEE. Trimming pared 0 bases from V and 2 bases from J, leaving 9 bases between. The CDR3 here is CASSVGGQTYEQYV. In DNA form, the CDR3 reads TGTGCCAGCAGCGTAGGAGGGCAGACCTACGAGCAGTACGTC.

A few counts support this clone. The chain is built from TRBV28 and TRBJ1-1; the D gene is possibly TRBD1 (6 bases). Germline lookup yields CDR1 MDHEN and CDR2 SYDVKM. The length of the CDR3 is 14 residues. V lost 6 bases to trimming and J lost 9 bases, with 20 bases between them. This CDR3 is CASREDSSPPQAFF. The CDR3 region has the DNA TGTGCCAGCAGAGAGGACAGTTCCCCCCCCCAAGCTTTCTTT.

The chain has TRBV20-1 and TRBJ2-5; unclear D gene. Germline CDR1 DFQATT, CDR2 SNEGSKA (reference sequence). The CDR3 covers 12 residues. The V end was cut by 3 bases, the J end by 1 base, with 6 bases between. CDR3 sequence: CSASNSQETQYF. The CDR3 DNA sequence: TGCAGTGCTAGTAATAGCCAAGAGACCCAGTACTTC.

This chain links TRBV6-6 with TRBJ1-2, with D possibly matching TRBD1 (6 bases). The CDR3 totals 13 residues. CDR1 is MNHNY and CDR2 is SVGAGI in the germline V gene (reference sequence). V gave up 5 bases and J gave up 2 bases, with 9 bases separating them. The chain's CDR3 is CASSPGTNYGYTF. CDR3 sequence (DNA): TGTGCCAGCAGTCCCGGGACAAACTATGGCTACACCTTC.

The V gene is TRBV27, the J gene TRBJ1-5; D remains unclear. CDR3 length equals 13 residues. Germline V gene data show CDR1 as MNHEY and CDR2 as SMNVEV (reference sequence). Between the trimmed V and J ends, which lost 4 bases and 5 bases, there was a span of 9 bases. The CDR3 bases are TGTGCCAGCAGTTCCCAGTTTTATCAGCCCCAGCATTTT. Its translation is CASSSQFYQPQHF.

The chain joins TRBV19 to TRBJ1-2; D unresolved. V was cut by 3 bases and J by 3 bases, with 8 bases left in between. Germline loops: CDR1 LNHDA, CDR2 SQIVND (reference sequence). This CDR3 has 13 amino acids. CDR3 nucleotides: TGTGCCAGTAGTATTTCGTCGGACTATGGCTACACCTTC. Amino acid sequence: CASSISSDYGYTF. The complete variable domain, with remaining parts taken from reference TRBV19 and TRBJ1-2, reads DGGITQSPKYLFRKEGQNVTLSCEQNLNHDAMYWYRQDPGQGLRLIYYSQIVNDFQKGDIAEGYSVSREKKESFPLTVTSAQKNPTAFYLCASSISSDYGYTFGSGTRLTVV.

The V gene is TRBV6-5, the J gene TRBJ2-4; tentatively, D is TRBD2 (5 bases). The CDR3 is made up of 15 amino acids. Germline-derived CDR1 and CDR2 are MNHEY and SVGAGI. Trimming left V 10 bases short and J 0 bases short, with 16 bases between. CDR3 amino acids: CATTPGTLAKNIQYF. The CDR3 DNA is TGTGCCACTACGCCGGGAACCTTAGCCAAAAACATTCAGTACTTC.

This sequence joins TRBV28 and TRBJ1-1, with 7 bases identical to TRBD1. The CDR3 length is 12 residues. J lost 10 bases, V lost 6 bases, and 8 bases had no gene match. Germline V lookup: CDR1 MDHEN, CDR2 SYDVKM. In DNA form, the CDR3 reads TGTGCCAGCAGCCTCCCCGACAGGGTAGCTTTCTTT. Translating gives CASSLPDRVAFF. Supplemented by reference TRBV28 and TRBJ1-1, the full variable domain reads DVKVTQSSRYLVKRTGEKVFLECVQDMDHENMFWYRQDPGLGLRLIYFSYDVKMKEKGDIPEGYSVSREKKERFSLILESASTNQTSMYLCASSLPDRVAFFGQGTRLTVV.

This clone was observed a few times. The rearrangement links TRBV5-1 to TRBJ2-7; 8 bases line up with TRBD1. Germline trimming cut 4 bases from V and 2 bases from J; bases unmatched to any gene: 5. CDR1 and CDR2 from the germline V gene are SGHRS and YFSETQ. This CDR3 comprises 14 residues. CDR3 sequence: CASSRDRRTYEQYF. As DNA, the CDR3 is TGCGCCAGCAGCCGGGACAGGAGAACCTACGAGCAGTACTTC. The whole variable domain, filled in from reference TRBV5-1 and TRBJ2-7, reads KAGVTQTPRYLIKTRGQQVTLSCSPISGHRSVSWYQQTPGQGLQFLFEYFSETQRNKGNFPGRFSGRQFSNSRSEMNVSTLELGDSALYLCASSRDRRTYEQYFGPGTRLTVT.